These 10 T cell receptor beta chains were all obtained from the same sample, sequenced in a study of shared clonotypes between healthy human individuals (dated by TCRdb to 2019 to 2021). Receptor amplification or capture employed the immunoSEQ multiplex PCR assay. TCRdb limited this immuneACCESS table to in-frame rearrangements with V and J called. A share of clones is missing; checked studies link under half to unresolved V genes, and the rest is unexplained. The sample table holds about 1.4 million clones, of which over 95% were seen once. The top ten clonotypes cover approximately 1% of the sample. The source material was naive CD4+ T cells sorted from blood. The cell subset or site label of this sample denotes: CD45RA+ positively selected. Source of these receptors: a young man in good health.

The chain employs TRBV7-3 and TRBJ2-2; D gene uncertain. The V and J ends lost 6 bases and 1 base respectively, with 9 bases between them. Per the germline V gene, CDR1 is SGHTA and CDR2 is FQGTGA. The CDR3 totals 14 residues. The CDR3 sequence is CASRGSRNTGELFF. The CDR3 bases are TGTGCCAGCAGGGGTAGCAGGAACACCGGGGAGCTGTTTTTT.

Regarding this clone: The same CDR3 can be traced to other DNA sequences in this sample. The chain is built from TRBV28 and TRBJ1-1; D call uncertain. The germline V gene encodes CDR1 MDHEN and CDR2 SYDVKM. The CDR3 covers 11 residues. Trimming pared 6 bases from V and 1 base from J, leaving 3 bases between. The CDR3 nucleotides are TGTGCCAGCAGCTGGAACACTGAAGCTTTCTTT. As protein: CASSWNTEAFF.

The V call is TRBV5-5, the J call TRBJ1-3; D ambiguous. CDR1 and CDR2 from the germline V gene are SGHKS and YYEKEE (reference sequence). There are 12 residues in the CDR3. V shed 8 bases and J shed 2 bases, with 8 bases lying between them. The CDR3 DNA reads as TGTGCCAGTTCGGGGACTGGAAACACCATATATTTT. It specifies CASSGTGNTIYF.

The chain carries TRBV5-1 and TRBJ2-3, with TRBD1 matching 7 bases. Germline V gene data show CDR1 as SGHRS and CDR2 as YFSETQ. This CDR3 is 17 amino acids long. V lost 2 bases and J lost 4; bases outside the gene matches: 13. Written as DNA, the CDR3 is TGCGCCAGCAGCTTTAGGGGGCTCGGGTTAACCCCAGATACGCAGTATTTT. It specifies CASSFRGLGLTPDTQYF.

V and J are TRBV10-1 and TRBJ2-3; D tentatively fits TRBD1 or TRBD2 (5 bases each). Germline CDR1 WNHNN, CDR2 SYGVQD (reference sequence). The ends were cut back, 2 bases at V and 1 base at J, with 13 bases in the middle. This CDR3 has 16 amino acids. CDR3 sequence (DNA): TGCGCCAGCAGTGAGCCTTCCGGGACGGGCACAGATACGCAGTATTTT. Its protein product is CASSEPSGTGTDTQYF.

In regard to this clone: Other nucleotide sequences in the sample specify the same CDR3. The chain is built from TRBV5-6 and TRBJ2-7, with D hard to call. The CDR3 spans 11 residues. V dropped 0 bases and J dropped 4 bases, with 2 bases sitting between them. Germline assignment: CDR1 SGHDT and CDR2 YYEEEE. The CDR3 region has the DNA TGTGCCAGCAGCTTGGGGTACGAGCAGTACTTC. The encoded protein is CASSLGYEQYF.

The gene calls are TRBV27 and TRBJ2-1, with D possibly matching TRBD2 (5 bases). The CDR3 consists of 16 residues. Germline V lookup: CDR1 MNHEY, CDR2 SMNVEV (reference sequence). V was cut by 5 bases and J by 0 bases, with 14 bases left in between. This CDR3 reads CASSNRDIGSYNEQFF. In DNA, the CDR3 is TGTGCCAGCAGTAACCGGGATATAGGCTCCTACAATGAGCAGTTCTTC.

The V gene is TRBV6-5, the J gene TRBJ2-1; TRBD1 matches 7 bases. This CDR3 has 15 residues. Germline CDR1 reads MNHEY; CDR2 reads SVGAGI. The V and J ends lost 5 bases and 10 bases, in that order; junction bases with no gene match: 14. The CDR3 spells CASSPLPRGTVEQFF. CDR3 bases: TGTGCCAGCAGTCCGCTCCCGAGGGGGACAGTCGAGCAGTTCTTC.

The rearrangement joins TRBV14 to TRBJ1-1; TRBD1 agrees at 8 bases. There are 12 residues in the CDR3. V was clipped by 4 bases and J by 11 bases; unmatched bases: 6. Germline CDR1 reads SGHDN; CDR2 reads FVKESK. CDR3 sequence (DNA): TGTGCCAGCAGCCCCCCCAGGGGGCAGGCTTTCTTT. Translating it yields CASSPPRGQAFF.

The rearrangement joins TRBV6-1 to TRBJ2-3; D gene ambiguous. Germline values: CDR1 MNHNS, CDR2 SASEGT. The CDR3 covers 15 residues. V lost 7 bases and J lost 2, with 16 bases in between. CDR3 sequence (DNA): TGTGCCAGCAAAAGGCTGCACAACCCCACAGATACGCAGTATTTT. Protein sequence: CASKRLHNPTDTQYF.